This T cell receptor (beta chain) was observed in a study of low-dose radiotherapy and immunotherapy resistance in tumors. Background on the study: Over 26 weeks, cohort 2 got 1 Gy every two weeks, reaching 13 Gy.

Alpha- and beta-chain coverage of first-strand cDNA came from TRAV- and TRBV-specific primers. With a V-primer adapter and a constant-region primer, TCRs were amplified for approximately 19 PCR cycles. In TCRdb, the reads were re-called with MiXCR into one record per CDR3 protein. Altogether fewer than 90,000 distinct CDR3 sequences are present, less than 40% being singletons, with the ten largest covering approximately 10%. This CDR3 has 12 residues. CDR1 and CDR2 (germline): MDHEN, SYDVKM. Trimming removed 7 bases from V and 1 base from J, with 5 bases in between. Regarding time point: before trial treatment. Patients who could take part had advanced solid tumors with no tumor-infiltrating lymphocytes.

The clonotype originates from a female donor with ovarian cancer. The chain joins TRBV28 to TRBJ1-3; no definite D call. Material: PBMCs, obtained before treatment. CDR3: CASKFSGNTIYF. DNA for the CDR3: TGTGCCAGCAAGTTTTCTGGAAACACCATATATTTT.